This TCR beta chain originates from a study of cytomegalovirus exposure and HLA in healthy donors (dated by TCRdb to about 2017). For the wider study: According to a later analysis, one platform produced both the 120 validation repertoires and the 670 or so repertoires of the first cohort. The study aimed to test whether signatures of past pathogen exposure could be identified by cataloging public T cell receptors. A separate validation cohort of 100 to 150 different subjects was used in addition to the roughly 720-subject first cohort. High-throughput TCR immunosequencing, statistical association of individual TCRs with disease status, and machine learning were combined to predict cytomegalovirus infection status. The full study reports these points: It was suggested by the authors that the approach could potentially be generalized to other disease states and immunological phenotypes. Of the cluster scores, 90% to 95% were above 0 in a later analysis, which found that TCRs clustered in the first cohort also tended to co-occur in the approximately 130 validation repertoires. Across donors, most TCR sequences were observed very rarely, whereas some public TCRs were present in many individuals. The study listed approximately 150 TCR beta chains as associated with cytomegalovirus. The validation cohort had no HLA typing available for a later analysis, so co-occurrence within that cohort was assessed over all 130 or so repertoires. Three of the identified cytomegalovirus-associated TCR beta chains were confirmed in vitro to be specific for cytomegalovirus antigens. Cytomegalovirus status was reported to be diagnosed by the classifier with high specificity and sensitivity in both the original and validation cohorts.

Libraries were constructed by the immunoSEQ multiplex PCR assay. The paper's data handling went like this. A statistical classification framework was built to diagnose cytomegalovirus status from the catalog of TCR beta chain sequences. Imported from immuneACCESS, the table was reduced by TCRdb to in-frame sequences with V and J called. These copies leave out some clones; in studies compared against another copy, an unresolved V gene accounts for under half, and the cause of the remainder is not known. That table gives V, J and clone size, and the DNA gave D and trimming. Recorded for this sample are approximately 300,000 clones; 86% of them occurred a single time. The ten largest clones capture approximately 0.84% of the sample. Separate from the approximately 670-subject first cohort, the validation cohort of 120 subjects was the group to which the donors belonged. Remarks on this clone: There is no known antigen for this receptor. Nothing much larger sits one base from this clone, and base qualities are not available.

V is clipped by 5 bases and J by 2 bases, and the sequence between their germline boundaries is 15 bases long. The germline V gene (reference sequence) sets CDR1 to LNHDA and CDR2 to SQIVND. Taken from cysteine to phenylalanine, the CDR3 has 16 residues. Just the 48-base CDR3 DNA is kept, in frame starting at base 1. Sequencing used PBMCs. This clonotype was obtained from a woman under 30 in good health and CMV-seronegative. Recombination linked TRBV19 to TRBJ2-2, and possibly TRBD2, on 5 matching bases. The nucleotides read TGTGCCAGTAGTCCCCCGGACTCAGTCAACACCGGGGAGCTGTTTTTT. The resulting protein is CASSPPDSVNTGELFF.